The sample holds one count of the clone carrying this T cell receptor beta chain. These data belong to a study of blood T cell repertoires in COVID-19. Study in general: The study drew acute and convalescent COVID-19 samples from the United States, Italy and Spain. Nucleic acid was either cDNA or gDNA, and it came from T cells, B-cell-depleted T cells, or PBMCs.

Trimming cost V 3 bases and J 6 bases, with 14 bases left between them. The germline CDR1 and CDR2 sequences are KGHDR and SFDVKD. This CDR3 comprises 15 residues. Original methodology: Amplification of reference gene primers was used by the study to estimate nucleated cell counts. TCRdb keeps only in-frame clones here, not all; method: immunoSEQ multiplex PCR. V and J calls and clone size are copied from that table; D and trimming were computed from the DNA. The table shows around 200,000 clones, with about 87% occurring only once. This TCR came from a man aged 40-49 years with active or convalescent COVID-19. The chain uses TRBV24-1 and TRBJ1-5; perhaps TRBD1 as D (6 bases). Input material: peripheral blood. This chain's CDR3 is CATSDGTSGRQPQHF. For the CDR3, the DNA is TGTGCCACCAGTGATGGGACATCAGGACGTCAGCCCCAGCATTTT.